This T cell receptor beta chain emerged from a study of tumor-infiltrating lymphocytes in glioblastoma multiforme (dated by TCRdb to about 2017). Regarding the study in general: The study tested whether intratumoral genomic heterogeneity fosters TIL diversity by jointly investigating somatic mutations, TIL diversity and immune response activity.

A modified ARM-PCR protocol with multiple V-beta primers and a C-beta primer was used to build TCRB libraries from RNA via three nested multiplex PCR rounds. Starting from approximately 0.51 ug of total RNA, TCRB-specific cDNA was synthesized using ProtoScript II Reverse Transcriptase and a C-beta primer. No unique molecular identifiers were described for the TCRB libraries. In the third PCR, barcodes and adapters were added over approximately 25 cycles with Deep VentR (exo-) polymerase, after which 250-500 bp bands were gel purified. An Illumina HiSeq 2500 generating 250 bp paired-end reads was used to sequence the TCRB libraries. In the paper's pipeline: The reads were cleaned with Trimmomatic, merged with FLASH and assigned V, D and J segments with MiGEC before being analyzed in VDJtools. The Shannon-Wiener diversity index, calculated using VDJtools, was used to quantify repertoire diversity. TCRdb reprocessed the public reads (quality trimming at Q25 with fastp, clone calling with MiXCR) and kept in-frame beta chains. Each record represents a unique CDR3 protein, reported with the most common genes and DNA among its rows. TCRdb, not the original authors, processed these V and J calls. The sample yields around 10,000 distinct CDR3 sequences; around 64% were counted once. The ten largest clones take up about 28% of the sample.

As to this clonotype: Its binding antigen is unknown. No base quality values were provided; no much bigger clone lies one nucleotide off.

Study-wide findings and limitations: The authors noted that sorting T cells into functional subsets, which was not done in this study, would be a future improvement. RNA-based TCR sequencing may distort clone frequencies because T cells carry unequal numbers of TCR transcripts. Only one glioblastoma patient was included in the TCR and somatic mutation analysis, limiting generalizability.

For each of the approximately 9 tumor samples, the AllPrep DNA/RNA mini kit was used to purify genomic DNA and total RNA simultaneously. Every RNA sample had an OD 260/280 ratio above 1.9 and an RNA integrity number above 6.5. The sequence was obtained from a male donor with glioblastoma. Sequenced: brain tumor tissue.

The CDR3 sequence is CASTPSPADTQYF. Here is the DNA: TGTGCCAGCACCCCCAGCCCCGCAGATACGCAGTATTTT. This chain joins TRBV12-3 or TRBV12-4 to TRBJ2-3; confidence is insufficient to name the D gene. From the cysteine up to the phenylalanine, the CDR3 has a length of 13 residues. The read is trimmed to its CDR3 DNA, 39 bases read in frame from base 1. The junction carries 12 bases between V and J, which are trimmed by 7 bases and 4 bases respectively.